Each of the 26 T cell receptor beta chains below was sequenced from the same sample in a study of identifying expanded T cells in peripheral blood. Produced via immunoSEQ multiplex PCR; TCRdb's table is partial and in-frame only. Of about 78,000 clones listed, about four fifths are singletons. Sequencing was performed on blood. These receptors were taken from a person aged 18 to 75 in good health.

The chain combines TRBV10-1 with TRBJ2-7, with 13 bases lining up with TRBD2. In germline, CDR1 is WNHNN, CDR2 SYGVQD (reference sequence). The length of the CDR3 is 15 residues. Trimming cost V 3 bases and J 3 bases; bases outside gene matches: 2. The CDR3 here is CASSDRTSGSYEQYF. DNA of the CDR3: TGCGCCAGCAGTGACCGGACTAGCGGGAGCTACGAGCAGTACTTC.

The chain is built from TRBV29-1 and TRBJ2-1, with 7 nucleotides matching TRBD1. Germline CDR1 SQVTM, CDR2 ANQGSEA. Trimming took 6 bases from V and 4 from J; bases not matched to a gene: 9. The CDR3 length is 14 residues. The DNA of the CDR3 is TGCAGCGTGCAGACAGGGCCCCCTTACAATGAGCAGTTCTTC. It translates to CSVQTGPPYNEQFF.

The J gene is TRBJ2-1, the V gene TRBV7-2, with TRBD2 matching over 11 bases. The V gene end was trimmed by 1 base and the J gene end by 5 bases; junction bases not matched to a gene: 4. CDR3 size: 16 residues. Germline V gene lookup returns CDR1 SGHTA and CDR2 FQGNSA. CDR3 DNA: TGTGCCAGCAGCTTAGGGCTAGCGGGAGGAGACAATGAGCAGTTCTTC. Translation gives CASSLGLAGGDNEQFF.

The chain has TRBV7-2 and TRBJ2-1; possible D gene TRBD1, 5 bases. CDR1 and CDR2 (germline): SGHTA, FQGNSA. The CDR3 consists of 13 residues. V was cut by 1 base and J by 7 bases, with 8 bases left in between. In nucleotides, the CDR3 is TGTGCCAGCAGCTTAGAAAACAGGAATGAGCAGTTCTTC. Protein product: CASSLENRNEQFF.

The chain employs TRBV9 and TRBJ2-3, with 7 bases fitting TRBD2. There are 16 residues in the CDR3. CDR1 and CDR2 from the germline V gene are SGDLS and YYNGEE. Trimming removed 0 bases from V and 2 bases from J; junction bases left unmatched: 6. The CDR3 reads CASSVGASGHTDTQYF. The CDR3 bases are TGTGCCAGCAGCGTAGGGGCTAGCGGACACACAGATACGCAGTATTTT.

This chain connects TRBV6-6 to TRBJ2-7; tentative D call: TRBD1 (6 bases). Germline CDR1 is MNHNY and CDR2 is SVGAGI (reference sequence). The CDR3 has 13 amino acids. Trimming pared 0 bases from V and 4 bases from J, leaving 7 bases between. For the CDR3, the DNA is TGTGCCAGCAGTTACTCACAGGGATACGAGCAGTACTTC. Its protein product is CASSYSQGYEQYF.

The chain couples TRBV30 to TRBJ2-7; D unresolved. CDR1 GTSNPN and CDR2 SVGIG come from the germline V gene (reference sequence). Trimming took off 0 bases at V and 3 bases at J, with 15 bases between the two ends. This CDR3 contains 15 residues. The CDR3 region has the DNA TGTGCCTGGAGTGTGGGAACAGACCAGAACTACGAGCAGTACTTC. Translating gives CAWSVGTDQNYEQYF.

The CDR3 protein is CASSPTGGPPRSETQYF. CDR3 in DNA: TGTGCCAGCTCACCAACAGGGGGCCCACCTCGGTCAGAGACCCAGTACTTC. The rearrangement uses TRBV18 and TRBJ2-5; 9 bases map to TRBD1. The junction had 11 bases not matched to a gene; V was cut back by 2 bases and J by 4 bases. The CDR3 has 17 amino acids. Germline V gives CDR1 KGHSH, CDR2 LQKENI.

The chain combines TRBV2 with TRBJ1-5, with 8 bases identical to TRBD1. The CDR3 contains 15 residues. Trimming took 6 bases from V and 5 from J; bases not matched to a gene: 9. The germline gives CDR1 SNHLY, CDR2 FYNNEI. The CDR3 DNA sequence: TGTGCCAGCAGGGCCGATCAGGGGGCATATCAGCCCCAGCATTTT. It codes for CASRADQGAYQPQHF.

This rearrangement joins TRBV6-5 to TRBJ1-3, with D unclear. The CDR3 length is 13 residues. The germline gives CDR1 MNHEY, CDR2 SVGAGI. V lost 6 bases, J lost 3 bases, and 9 bases lay in between. The CDR3 coding sequence is TGTGCCAGCAGGCTCATAGATGGAAACACCATATATTTT. Protein: CASRLIDGNTIYF.

The CDR3 coding sequence is TGTGCCAGCAGCACCCCGGTTCTACCGAGCGGGGGGATCACAGATACGCAGTATTTT. Protein: CASSTPVLPSGGITDTQYF. The chain joins TRBV9 to TRBJ2-3; 9 bases match TRBD2. The CDR3 is made up of 19 amino acids. The V gene end was trimmed by 4 bases and the J gene end by 2 bases; junction bases not matched to a gene: 17. CDR1 is SGDLS, CDR2 YYNGEE, per germline. The full variable domain, completed using reference TRBV9 and TRBJ2-3, is DSGVTQTPKHLITATGQRVTLRCSPRSGDLSVYWYQQSLDQGLQFLIQYYNGEERAKGNILERFSAQQFPDLHSELNLSSLELGDSALYFCASSTPVLPSGGITDTQYFGPGTRLTVL.

This clone is a singleton in its sample. The rearrangement uses TRBV4-1 and TRBJ1-5; weak D call: TRBD1 (5 bases). The CDR3 runs to 14 residues. V gave up 1 base and J gave up 6 bases, with 10 bases separating them. The germline CDR1 and CDR2 sequences are MGHRA and YSYEKL. This CDR3 reads CASSQVTAAQPQHF. CDR3 nucleotides: TGCGCCAGCAGCCAAGTGACAGCTGCTCAGCCCCAGCATTTT.

The J gene is TRBJ1-1, the V gene TRBV19; D is undetermined. CDR1 is LNHDA, CDR2 SQIVND, per germline (reference sequence). The V gene lost 3 bases and the J gene lost 0 bases, with 11 bases spanning the gap. The CDR3 is made up of 15 amino acids. The CDR3 nucleotides are TGTGCCAGTAGTATTTCCCCCGGGATGAACACTGAAGCTTTCTTT. Translation: CASSISPGMNTEAFF.

The CDR3 reads CASREGQGRYGELFF. Here the CDR3 DNA reads TGCGCCAGCAGAGAGGGACAGGGACGATACGGGGAGCTGTTTTTT. V usage is TRBV5-1 and J usage is TRBJ2-2; 9 nucleotides align to TRBD1. V trimming: 5 bases; J trimming: 7 bases; junction bases outside the gene matches: 9. The CDR3 covers 15 residues. Germline V gene sequence: CDR1 SGHRS, CDR2 YFSETQ.

The chain joins TRBV2 to TRBJ2-2; the D is unclear. The ends were cut back, 6 bases at V and 1 base at J, with 15 bases in the middle. The CDR3 is made up of 16 amino acids. Germline V lookup: CDR1 SNHLY, CDR2 FYNNEI. The CDR3 nucleotides are TGTGCCAGCAGCAGCCTAGGTGGTTGGAACACCGGGGAGCTGTTTTTT. As protein: CASSSLGGWNTGELFF.

This chain links TRBV27 with TRBJ2-3; a weak D match, TRBD1 (6 bases). The CDR3 length is 16 residues. The germline CDR1 and CDR2 sequences are MNHEY and SMNVEV (reference sequence). Trimming cost V 0 bases and J 7 bases, with 17 bases left between them. The CDR3 spells CASSLSLQKGGYTQYF. CDR3 nucleotide sequence: TGTGCCAGCAGTTTATCTCTACAGAAAGGGGGATATACGCAGTATTTT.

The chain carries TRBV18 and TRBJ2-2; 8 bases agree with TRBD1. V lost 8 bases, J lost 3 bases, and 8 bases stayed unmatched. The germline V gene encodes CDR1 KGHSH and CDR2 LQKENI. This CDR3 region has 15 residues. The CDR3 sequence is CASHRQGKDTGELFF. The CDR3 DNA follows: TGTGCCAGCCATAGACAGGGGAAAGACACCGGGGAGCTGTTTTTT.

This clone turned up a few times. The chain links TRBV7-3 to TRBJ1-5; D not resolved. The CDR3 consists of 13 residues. CDR1 is SGHTA, CDR2 FQGTGA, per germline. V was clipped by 2 bases and J by 4 bases, with 6 bases between them. The CDR3 DNA is TGTGCCAGCAGCTTACGGCAGAATCAGCCCCAGCATTTT. Amino acid sequence: CASSLRQNQPQHF.

The chain joins TRBV7-9 to TRBJ1-2, with 7 bases lining up with TRBD1. In germline, CDR1 is SEHNR, CDR2 FQNEAQ (reference sequence). Trimming at V came to 1 base and at J to 1 base, leaving 6 bases not matched to a gene. The CDR3 consists of 16 residues. In nucleotides, the CDR3 is TGTGCCAGCAGCTTAGGGGTCGGGACAGTTAACTATGGCTACACCTTC. Its translation: CASSLGVGTVNYGYTF.

As DNA, the CDR3 is TGTGCCAGCAGCCAAGAAAGCCTCGACTACGAGCAGTACTTC. This codes for CASSQESLDYEQYF. This sequence joins TRBV4-2 and TRBJ2-7; D not resolved. Trimming removed 0 bases from V and 3 bases from J, with 9 bases in between. Germline lookup yields CDR1 LGHNA and CDR2 YNFKEQ. CDR3 length: 14 amino acids.

This clone has only a few counts. The chain joins TRBV5-1 to TRBJ2-5; 12 bases line up with TRBD2. The germline CDR1 and CDR2 sequences are SGHRS and YFSETQ. V lost 7 bases, J lost 5 bases, and 9 bases stayed unmatched. This CDR3 spans 15 amino acids. CDR3 sequence reads: CASGLAGYRSETQYF. DNA for the CDR3: TGCGCCAGCGGACTAGCGGGATATCGATCGGAGACCCAGTACTTC. Combining the CDR3 with reference TRBV5-1 and TRBJ2-5 gives the whole variable domain KAGVTQTPRYLIKTRGQQVTLSCSPISGHRSVSWYQQTPGQGLQFLFEYFSETQRNKGNFPGRFSGRQFSNSRSEMNVSTLELGDSALYLCASGLAGYRSETQYFGPGTRLLVL.

This clone was recorded only once. The chain has TRBV28 and TRBJ2-1, with D tentatively TRBD1 (6 bases). Germline CDR1 reads MDHEN; CDR2 reads SYDVKM. This CDR3 is 17 amino acids long. V was cut by 5 bases and J by 0 bases, with 17 bases left in between. CDR3 coding DNA: TGTGCCAGCAGTCCCGCTCCAGGGGTCAGCTCCTACAATGAGCAGTTCTTC. Residues: CASSPAPGVSSYNEQFF.

The V call is TRBV27, the J call TRBJ2-1; 10 bases match TRBD2. The CDR3 totals 16 residues. Per germline, CDR1 MNHEY and CDR2 SMNVEV (reference sequence). Trimming removed 6 bases from V and 7 bases from J; junction bases left unmatched: 12. CDR3 bases: TGTGCCAGCAGGGAGAGCCGCCTAGCGGGAGTGAATGAGCAGTTCTTC. Protein sequence: CASRESRLAGVNEQFF.

The V gene is TRBV30, the J gene TRBJ1-3; D may be TRBD1 (5 bases). The CDR3 has 15 amino acids. V was shortened by 1 base and J by 0 bases, with 10 bases between the two germline ends. Germline V lookup: CDR1 GTSNPN, CDR2 SVGIG (reference sequence). CDR3 in amino acids: CAWSAQGYSGNTIYF. The CDR3 region has the DNA TGTGCCTGGAGTGCTCAGGGCTACTCTGGAAACACCATATATTTT.

This chain links TRBV2 with TRBJ2-2; 10 positions match TRBD1. The length of the CDR3 is 15 residues. Germline V gives CDR1 SNHLY, CDR2 FYNNEI. V was pared by 8 bases and J by 5 bases, with 8 bases of the junction left unmatched. CDR3 bases: TGTGCCAGCGGACGGGACAGGGGAAGAACCGGGGAGCTGTTTTTT. This encodes CASGRDRGRTGELFF.

This clone occurred once. The genes are TRBV5-4 and TRBJ2-2, with D hard to call. This CDR3 contains 14 residues. V lost 0 bases to trimming and J lost 4 bases, with 7 bases between them. Germline V gives CDR1 SGHNT, CDR2 YYREEE (reference sequence). DNA for the CDR3: TGTGCCAGCAGCTTGGCGTCCGGCACCGGGGAGCTGTTTTTT. This translates into CASSLASGTGELFF.